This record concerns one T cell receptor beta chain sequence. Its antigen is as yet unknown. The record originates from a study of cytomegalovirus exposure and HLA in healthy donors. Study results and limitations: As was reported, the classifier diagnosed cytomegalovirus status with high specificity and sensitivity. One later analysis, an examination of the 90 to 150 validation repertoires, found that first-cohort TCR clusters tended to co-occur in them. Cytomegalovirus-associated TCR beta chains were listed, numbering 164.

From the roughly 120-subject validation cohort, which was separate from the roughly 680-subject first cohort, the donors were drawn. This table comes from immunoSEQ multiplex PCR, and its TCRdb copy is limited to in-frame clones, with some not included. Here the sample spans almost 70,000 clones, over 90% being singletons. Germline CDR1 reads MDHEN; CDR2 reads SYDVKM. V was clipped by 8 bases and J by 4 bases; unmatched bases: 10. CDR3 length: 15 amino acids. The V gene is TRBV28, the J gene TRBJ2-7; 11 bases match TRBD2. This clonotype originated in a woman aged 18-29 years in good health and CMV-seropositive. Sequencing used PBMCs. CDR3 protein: CASVSGRARRYEQYF. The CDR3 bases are TGTGCCAGCGTTAGCGGGAGGGCTCGGAGGTACGAGCAGTACTTC.